The 10 T cell receptor beta chains reported below all come from one sample, sequenced in a study of blood T cells in healthy people across ages. Sample-barcoded 5' priming and a J-beta primer mix drove a second PCR of roughly 6 to 12 cycles. TCRdb re-derived calls from the 5' RACE reads in MiXCR, one entry per CDR3 protein. Counted here are 700,000 to 950,000 distinct CDR3 sequences, more than 40% occurring once; the ten biggest clones make up 20% to 25%. The material sequenced was blood. These receptors came from an older woman in good health.

V usage is TRBV3-1 and J usage is TRBJ2-5, with TRBD1 as a possible D gene (5 bases). Germline loops: CDR1 LGHDT, CDR2 YNNKEL (reference sequence). The CDR3 has 12 residues. Trimming stripped 1 base from V and 13 bases from J, with 13 bases between. The CDR3 sequence is CASSQGRGLAYF. CDR3 bases: TGTGCCAGCAGCCAAGGAAGGGGTTTGGCGTACTTC.

V is TRBV11-2 and J is TRBJ2-7; 13 bases are shared with TRBD2. J gave up 7 bases and V 2 bases, and 8 bases lay outside the gene matches. The CDR3 contains 16 residues. In germline, CDR1 is SGHAT, CDR2 FQNNGV. The DNA for the CDR3 is TGTGCCAGCAGCTTAAATGGACTAGCGGGAGACTATGAGCAGTACTTC. It translates to CASSLNGLAGDYEQYF.

The J gene is TRBJ2-3, the V gene TRBV7-9; D may be TRBD1 or TRBD2 (5 bases each). V lost 3 bases, J lost 6 bases, and 19 bases lay in between. The CDR3 runs 16 residues. The V gene's germline CDR1 is SEHNR and CDR2 FQNEAQ (reference sequence). The CDR3 loop reads CASSLGVDFQSDTQYF. As DNA, the CDR3 is TGTGCCAGCAGCTTGGGGGTAGACTTCCAGTCCGATACGCAGTATTTT. Full variable domain (rest looked up from reference TRBV7-9 and TRBJ2-3): DTGVSQNPRHKITKRGQNVTFRCDPISEHNRLYWYRQTLGQGPEFLTYFQNEAQLEKSRLLSDRFSAERPKGSFSTLEIQRTEQGDSAMYLCASSLGVDFQSDTQYFGPGTRLTVL.

The chain combines TRBV12-3 or TRBV12-4 with TRBJ1-5; D ambiguous. The V and J ends lost 7 bases and 2 bases respectively, with 9 bases between them. The CDR3 is 13 amino acids. CDR3 residues: CASKLGRNQPQHF. DNA of the CDR3: TGTGCCAGCAAATTAGGGCGCAATCAGCCCCAGCATTTT.

The chain recombines TRBV18 with TRBJ2-3; D is unclear. V gave up 3 bases and J gave up 1 base, with 17 bases separating them. The CDR3 runs 17 residues. The germline V gene encodes CDR1 KGHSH and CDR2 LQKENI. The CDR3 DNA is TGTGCCAGCTCACCGCAGCAGGATCTGGGTGGCACAGATACGCAGTATTTT. It translates to CASSPQQDLGGTDTQYF.

The chain carries TRBV20-1 and TRBJ1-6; weak D call: TRBD1 (6 bases). The germline V gene encodes CDR1 DFQATT and CDR2 SNEGSKA (reference sequence). Deletions cut 0 bases from V and 7 bases from J, with 13 bases between. This CDR3 comprises 15 residues. CDR3 coding DNA: TGCAGTGCTAGAGATCAGGGGAAGGGAAATTCACCCCTCCACTTT. It specifies CSARDQGKGNSPLHF.

In the case of this clonotype: A read error may account for a junction end that differs from germline. The chain recombines TRBV7-8 with TRBJ1-2, with D maybe TRBD1 (5 bases). This CDR3 comprises 18 residues. CDR1 is SGHVS and CDR2 is FQNEAQ in the germline V gene. In DNA form, the CDR3 reads TGTGCCAGCGGCTTGAGGGGTGGGACGGCCGCAGATAACTATGGCTACACCTTC. Protein: CASGLRGGTAADNYGYTF.

In this sample, this clonotype turned up a few times. The chain recombines TRBV3-1 with TRBJ2-5; a weak D match, TRBD1 (5 bases). CDR3 length equals 14 residues. The ends were cut back, 7 bases at V and 4 bases at J, with 16 bases in the middle. Germline CDR1 reads LGHDT; CDR2 reads YNNKEL (reference sequence). Here the CDR3 DNA reads TGTGCCAGCAACCCAAGCGACAGTTCAGAGACCCAGTACTTC. It encodes CASNPSDSSETQYF.

This clonotype was counted only a few times. V is TRBV30 and J is TRBJ2-1, with D perhaps TRBD1 (6 bases). Germline assignment: CDR1 GTSNPN and CDR2 SVGIG (reference sequence). The CDR3 is made up of 12 amino acids. Trimming removed 5 bases from V and 4 bases from J, with 9 bases in between. The CDR3 protein is CAWATGYNEQFF. The CDR3 DNA sequence: TGTGCCTGGGCGACAGGATACAATGAGCAGTTCTTC.

The gene calls are TRBV18 and TRBJ2-3; perhaps TRBD1 as D (5 bases). The germline V gene encodes CDR1 KGHSH and CDR2 LQKENI. V was shortened by 2 bases and J by 7 bases, with 13 bases between the two germline ends. The CDR3 contains 14 residues. CDR3 DNA sequence: TGTGCCAGCTCACCAGGCTCAGGGCGCCATACGCAGTATTTT. As protein: CASSPGSGRHTQYF.